This note documents a single TCR beta chain sequence. Its specificity is not known. Combining a sample-barcoded 5' primer with a J-beta primer mix, a second PCR ran for roughly 6 to 12 cycles. TCRdb fed the 5' RACE reads into MiXCR, producing one record per CDR3 protein. The sample contains about 670,000 distinct CDR3 sequences, 45% to 60% of which appear only once. The data were obtained in a study of blood T cells in healthy people across ages. Findings and caveats of the study: It was held that the diversity estimates obtained from one million T cells were underestimates.

Germline CDR1 is DFQATT and CDR2 is SNEGSKA (reference sequence). The CDR3 is 15 residues long. V trimming: 0 bases; J trimming: 7 bases; junction bases outside the gene matches: 8. This chain links TRBV20-1 with TRBJ2-1; TRBD2 agrees at 8 bases. The receptor comes from a woman older than 75 in good health. The sequencing sample was made of blood. In nucleotides, the CDR3 is TGCAGTGCTAGAGATCGAGCGGGGGCTGGAAATGAGCAGTTCTTC. It encodes CSARDRAGAGNEQFF.